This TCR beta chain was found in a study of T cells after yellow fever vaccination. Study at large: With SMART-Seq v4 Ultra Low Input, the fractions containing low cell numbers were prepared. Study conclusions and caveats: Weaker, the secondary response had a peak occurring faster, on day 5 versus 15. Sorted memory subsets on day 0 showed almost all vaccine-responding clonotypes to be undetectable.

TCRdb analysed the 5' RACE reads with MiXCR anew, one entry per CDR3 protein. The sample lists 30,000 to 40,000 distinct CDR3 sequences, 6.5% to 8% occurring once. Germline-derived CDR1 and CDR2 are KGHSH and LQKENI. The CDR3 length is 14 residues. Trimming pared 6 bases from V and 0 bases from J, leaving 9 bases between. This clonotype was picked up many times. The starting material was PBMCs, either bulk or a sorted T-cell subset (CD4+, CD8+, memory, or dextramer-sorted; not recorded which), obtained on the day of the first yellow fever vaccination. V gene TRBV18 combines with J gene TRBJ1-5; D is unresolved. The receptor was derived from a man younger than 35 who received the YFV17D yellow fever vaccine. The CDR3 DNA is TGTGCCAGCTCCCGGACTGATAGCAATCAGCCCCAGCATTTT. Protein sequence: CASSRTDSNQPQHF.